This T cell receptor beta chain was documented in a study of T cell responses to AZD1222 COVID-19 vaccine. On this clone: Its specificity is unknown.

Study observations and caveats: Repertoires were collected only later (after the peak T cell response had occurred).

Clones were sequenced by immunoSEQ multiplex PCR, and TCRdb holds only the in-frame ones, with some missing. The repertoire includes about 120,000 clones, more than 75% of them detected once, and roughly 1.3% sits in the top ten. Germline V gives CDR1 LGHNA, CDR2 YSLEER. Deletions cut 1 base from V and 0 bases from J, with 28 bases between. The CDR3 extends over 22 amino acids. The sequencing here drew on peripheral blood, taken on day 0 of AZD1222 vaccination. This rearrangement joins TRBV4-3 to TRBJ1-3; D is unresolved. This receptor was obtained from an adult in good health. The CDR3: CASSQVIYEGNTIDRSGNTIYF. The DNA of the CDR3 is TGCGCCAGCAGCCAAGTAATCTACGAGGGAAACACCATCGACCGCTCTGGAAACACCATATATTTT.